This TCR beta chain was recorded in a study of metastatic and nonmetastatic thyroid tumors (TCRdb year 2020). With regard to the full study: Repertoires were compared across peripheral blood and tumor or nodule tissue samples from malignant and benign thyroid patients.

Including the terminal cysteine and phenylalanine, the CDR3 comprises 14 residues. Only CDR3 DNA is held: 42 bases, read in frame from base 1. Via the germline V gene (reference sequence), CDR1 is LNHNV and CDR2 YYDKDF. V and J are truncated by 3 bases and 5 bases respectively, leaving an intervening sequence of 10 bases. Before undergoing thyroid surgery, none of the patients had been given any kind of treatment. Using T-cell receptor beta sequencing, the researchers looked back retrospectively at clinical samples from patients, gathered between about 2012 and 2018. This clone was seen only a few times. Its antigen is currently not known. Per-base quality was not reported, and no clone a single base away is much larger than it. Receptor amplification or capture employed PCR. TCRdb names Illumina HiSeq 4000 as the instrument used. High-throughput sequencing was used to profile the TCR beta-chain CDR3 region of each patient. Under the source paper's analysis protocol: Drawing on CDR3 differences between clinicopathological groups, the researchers built a classifier meant to tell apart patients with distant-metastatic papillary thyroid cancer. The Shannon index was used to measure repertoire diversity, and the Morisita-Horn index was used to measure how similar tumor and blood repertoires were. TCRdb's own reprocessing of the public reads used fastp at Q25 and MiXCR and kept productive beta chains. TCRdb's processing, not the authors' own work, is the source of the V and J calls. Present in this sample are around 29,000 clones, around 20% of which were seen just once. The ten largest clones represent approximately 40% of the sample.

Results and caveats for the whole study, not just this receptor: In both blood and tumor samples, malignant tumors were reported to have significantly higher TCR beta diversity than benign nodules.

The chain uses TRBV15 and TRBJ2-2, with the identity of the D gene unclear. The receptor was isolated from a female donor with papillary thyroid cancer or a benign thyroid nodule (not recorded which). Some clones in this sample may be carry-over from other donors' samples. Sample: blood. DNA sequence: TGTGCCACCAGCAGTGTGATTCGGACCGGGGAGCTGTTTTTT. Its protein product is CATSSVIRTGELFF.